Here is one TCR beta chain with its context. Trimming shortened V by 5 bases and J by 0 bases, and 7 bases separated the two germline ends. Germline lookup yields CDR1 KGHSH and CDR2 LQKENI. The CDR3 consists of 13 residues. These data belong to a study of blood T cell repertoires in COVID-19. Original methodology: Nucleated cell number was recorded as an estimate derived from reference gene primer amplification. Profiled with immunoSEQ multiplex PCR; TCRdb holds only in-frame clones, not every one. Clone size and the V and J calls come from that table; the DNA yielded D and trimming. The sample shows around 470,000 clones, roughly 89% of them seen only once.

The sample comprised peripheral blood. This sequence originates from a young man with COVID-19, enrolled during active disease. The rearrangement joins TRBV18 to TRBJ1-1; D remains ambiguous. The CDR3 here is CASSASMNTEAFF. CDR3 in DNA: TGTGCCAGCTCAGCGTCCATGAACACTGAAGCTTTCTTT. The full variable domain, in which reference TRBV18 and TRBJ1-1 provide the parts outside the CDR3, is NAGVMQNPRHLVRRRGQEARLRCSPMKGHSHVYWYRQLPEEGLKFMVYLQKENIIDESGMPKERFSAEFPKEGPSILRIQQVVRGDSAAYFCASSASMNTEAFFGQGTRLTVV.